The rows below give T cell receptor beta chains drawn from one sample of a study of blood T cell repertoires in COVID-19. Only in-frame clones appear in the TCRdb table, and some are missing; sequencing was by immunoSEQ multiplex PCR. The sample has more than 100,000 clones; about nine tenths are singletons. Sequencing was done on a sample of peripheral blood. These receptors all come from a woman older than 75 in a cohort sampled during active COVID-19. The CDR3 runs from the conserved cysteine through the conserved F or W. The D gene is left open where the match is weak. The size of a clone is reported for some rows only, either as once, few or many, or as a class for expanded clones.

size	D	J	V	DNA	CDR3
-	TRBD1	TRBJ1-1	TRBV6-6	TGTGCCAGCAGTTACCCGACAGGGGATGCTTTCTTT	CASSYPTGDAFF
-	-	TRBJ2-1	TRBV5-1	TGCGCCAGCAGCTCGGGCAGGGGCTCCCCTCCCAATGAGCAGTTCTTC	CASSSGRGSPPNEQFF
-	-	TRBJ2-2	TRBV7-9	TGTGCCAGCAGCTACGGGGGTGAAGAGCTGTTTTTT	CASSYGGEELFF
-	-	TRBJ2-5	TRBV2	TGTGCCAGCAGTGCCGAGGGTACAGACCAAGAGACCCAGTACTTC	CASSAEGTDQETQYF
few	-	TRBJ2-2	TRBV30	TGTGCCTGGAGCGGTGGGCCTTGGACCGGGGAGCTGTTTTTT	CAWSGGPWTGELFF
-	-	TRBJ2-1	TRBV10-1	TGCGCCAGCAGTGAGGGGGGATTGGGGGCCTCCTACAATGAGCAGTTCTTC	CASSEGGLGASYNEQFF
-	-	TRBJ2-5	TRBV12-5	TGTGCTAGTGGTTTAACCGGGACTGGCCAAGAGACCCAGTACTTC	CASGLTGTGQETQYF
-	TRBD1	TRBJ1-5	TRBV3-1/TRBV3-2	TGTGCCAGCAGCCACGGGACAGGGATATCGCCCCAGCATTTT	CASSHGTGISPQHF
few	-	TRBJ2-3	TRBV12-5	TGTGCTAGTGGTTTGGGGGCCCTTGGGGGGGCGACAGATACGCAGTATTTT	CASGLGALGGATDTQYF
-	-	TRBJ1-1	TRBV19	TGTGCCACCCAGAGAATGGGGGCGAACACTGAAGCTTTCTTT	CATQRMGANTEAFF